These 23 T cell receptor beta chains were sequenced from one sample in a study of CD8 T cells in ankylosing spondylitis (TCRdb year 2017). To prepare the library, 5' RACE was applied. Sequencing was carried out with an Illumina HiSeq 2500. The raw public reads went through TCRdb reprocessing: fastp at Q25, MiXCR clone calling, in-frame beta chains kept. Each CDR3 protein gets just one entry, which takes the most common genes and DNA from the rows behind it. This sample has fewer than 550,000 distinct CDR3 sequences in its table, and roughly 5.3% of those were observed once. Roughly 3.3% of the sample goes to the ten largest clones. For these receptors, no antigen is known. Results the study describes overall, beyond this receptor: A TCR beta motif of seven or eight highly homologous amino acid variants appeared characteristic of blood from ankylosing spondylitis patients.

The material sequenced was blood, either unsorted or a sorted T cell fraction (not recorded which). The receptors come from a male donor with ankylosing spondylitis.

This clonotype was recorded many times. The genes are TRBV4-3 and TRBJ1-2; D gene uncertain. Trimming took 0 bases from V and 1 from J, leaving 9 bases between them. Looked up from germline, CDR1 is LGHNA and CDR2 is YSLEER. This CDR3 comprises 15 residues. CDR3 bases: TGCGCCAGCAGCCAAGAAAGAGGACTTAACTATGGCTACACCTTC. Residues: CASSQERGLNYGYTF.

This clonotype was found many times. V and J are TRBV5-5 and TRBJ1-4, with D possibly matching TRBD1 (5 bases). CDR1 SGHKS and CDR2 YYEKEE come from the germline V gene (reference sequence). This CDR3 comprises 16 residues. The V gene lost 0 bases and the J gene lost 8 bases, with 17 bases spanning the gap. In DNA form, the CDR3 reads TGTGCCAGCAGCTTGGTTAGGGGAGGATTTGGCGAAAAACTGTTTTTT. Translating it yields CASSLVRGGFGEKLFF.

The sample holds many counts of this clonotype. V is TRBV12-3 or TRBV12-4 and J is TRBJ1-2; no clear D. The V gene lost 7 bases and the J gene lost 0 bases, with 9 bases spanning the gap. This CDR3 is 13 amino acids long. The CDR3 coding sequence is TGTGCCAGCACGGCCGTAGCTAACTATGGCTACACCTTC. Its translation: CASTAVANYGYTF.

This clonotype was found many times. The J gene is TRBJ1-1, the V gene TRBV20-1; no definite D call. V lost 5 bases and J lost 1, with 8 bases in between. CDR1 is DFQATT, CDR2 SNEGSKA, per germline (reference sequence). The CDR3 contains 12 residues. For the CDR3, the DNA is TGCAGTGCTCTAAGGACGAACACTGAAGCTTTCTTT. Protein: CSALRTNTEAFF.

This clonotype occurred many times. The genes are TRBV11-2 and TRBJ2-7; possibly TRBD1 for D (6 bases). The CDR3 spans 14 residues. The V gene lost 2 bases and the J gene lost 2 bases, with 10 bases spanning the gap. Germline CDR1 reads SGHAT; CDR2 reads FQNNGV. The CDR3 coding sequence is TGTGCCAGCAGCTTATGGGACACAGCCTACGAGCAGTACTTC. It codes for CASSLWDTAYEQYF.

The chain combines TRBV27 with TRBJ1-5, with D tentatively TRBD1 (5 bases). CDR1 and CDR2 (germline): MNHEY, SMNVEV (reference sequence). The ends were cut back, 5 bases at V and 7 bases at J, with 12 bases in the middle. This CDR3 is built from 13 residues. The CDR3 sequence: CASSMGRYQPQHF. The CDR3 bases are TGTGCCAGCAGTATGGGACGCTACCAGCCCCAGCATTTT.

This chain links TRBV6-2 or TRBV6-3 with TRBJ2-1; 8 nucleotides agree with TRBD1. CDR1 and CDR2 (germline): MNHEY, SVGEGT. Trimming at V came to 6 bases and at J to 2 bases, leaving 12 bases not matched to a gene. The CDR3 covers 17 residues. The CDR3 DNA is TGTGCCAGCAGAAACCAGGACGGACAGGGCCCCTACAATGAGCAGTTCTTC. Translation: CASRNQDGQGPYNEQFF.

A few counts support this clonotype. This rearrangement joins TRBV5-1 to TRBJ2-2; 8 nucleotides align to TRBD1. The CDR3 runs 14 residues. V shed 3 bases and J 5 bases; nucleotides not matched to a gene: 3. Germline V gene lookup returns CDR1 SGHRS and CDR2 YFSETQ. The CDR3 DNA reads as TGCGCCAGCAGCTCGACAGGGGAAACCGGGGAGCTGTTTTTT. Translated, it gives CASSSTGETGELFF. The variable domain in full, completed from reference TRBV5-1 and TRBJ2-2, reads KAGVTQTPRYLIKTRGQQVTLSCSPISGHRSVSWYQQTPGQGLQFLFEYFSETQRNKGNFPGRFSGRQFSNSRSEMNVSTLELGDSALYLCASSSTGETGELFFGEGSRLTVL.

The chain uses TRBV3-1 and TRBJ2-3; tentatively, D is TRBD1 (6 bases). Trimming left V 1 base short and J 12 bases short, with 11 bases between. CDR3 length: 12 amino acids. Germline CDR1 is LGHDT and CDR2 is YNNKEL (reference sequence). The CDR3 protein is CASSQAGAIQYF. In nucleotides, the CDR3 is TGTGCCAGCAGCCAAGCAGGGGCCATTCAGTATTTT.

In this sample, this clonotype turned up a few times. V gene TRBV28 combines with J gene TRBJ1-5; 7 bases line up with TRBD1. From germline, CDR1 is MDHEN and CDR2 SYDVKM. The CDR3 contains 13 residues. Germline trimming cut 6 bases from V and 7 bases from J; bases unmatched to any gene: 6. The CDR3 is CASRYRGGQPQHF. The CDR3 nucleotides are TGTGCCAGCAGATACAGGGGCGGACAGCCCCAGCATTTT.

This clonotype was counted ten times or more. V and J are TRBV20-1 and TRBJ2-2; D is possibly TRBD1 or TRBD2 (5 bases each). Trimming stripped 6 bases from V and 3 bases from J, with 14 bases between. The CDR3 covers 14 residues. Germline V CDR1 and CDR2: DFQATT, SNEGSKA (reference sequence). The CDR3 sequence is CSAPGRIYTGELFF. The CDR3 DNA is TGCAGTGCGCCGGGACGGATATACACCGGGGAGCTGTTTTTT.

In this sample, this clonotype turned up many times. The J gene is TRBJ2-1, the V gene TRBV4-3; no firm D call. V dropped 3 bases and J dropped 4 bases, with 10 bases sitting between them. The germline gives CDR1 LGHNA, CDR2 YSLEER. The CDR3 contains 14 residues. CDR3 sequence: CASSQGFQYNEQFF. CDR3 nucleotide sequence: TGCGCCAGCAGCCAGGGCTTTCAATACAATGAGCAGTTCTTC.

This clonotype was detected many times. The chain carries TRBV20-1 and TRBJ2-5, with 10 positions matching TRBD2. In germline, CDR1 is DFQATT, CDR2 SNEGSKA (reference sequence). V was pared by 6 bases and J by 4 bases, with 11 bases of the junction left unmatched. This CDR3 contains 15 residues. The CDR3 bases are TGCAGTGCCTCCAGCGGGAGGGCCTCTCGAGAGACCCAGTACTTC. It translates to CSASSGRASRETQYF.

Ten or more counts support this clonotype. This rearrangement joins TRBV7-2 to TRBJ1-2; the D gene is possibly TRBD1 (5 bases). CDR1 is SGHTA, CDR2 FQGNSA, per germline. V was clipped by 1 base and J by 4 bases, with 13 bases between them. CDR3 length equals 15 residues. In DNA, the CDR3 is TGTGCCAGCAGCTTAGGGGACTCCGACGTCTATGGCTACACCTTC. Translating gives CASSLGDSDVYGYTF.

This clonotype was found many times. The chain combines TRBV20-1 with TRBJ2-1; D is ambiguous. The V end lost 0 bases, the J end lost 8 bases, and 8 bases lay between the germline ends. The germline CDR1 and CDR2 sequences are DFQATT and SNEGSKA (reference sequence). The CDR3 runs 12 residues. This CDR3 is CSARDRAYEQFF. In DNA, the CDR3 is TGCAGTGCTAGAGATCGAGCCTATGAGCAGTTCTTC.

This clonotype has a handful of counts. The CDR3 DNA reads as TGTGCCAGCACCCATCCGTGGGGTAGGGAGCTGTTTTTT. It yields the protein CASTHPWGRELFF. This sequence joins TRBV28 and TRBJ2-2; no firm D call. The germline gives CDR1 MDHEN, CDR2 SYDVKM. The CDR3 sequence is 13 residues long. V was trimmed by 7 bases and J by 9 bases, leaving 15 bases between them.

This clonotype has ten or more counts. V gene TRBV20-1 combines with J gene TRBJ2-7, with no clear D. CDR3 length: 14 amino acids. V shed 3 bases and J shed 0 bases, with 12 bases lying between them. Germline CDR1 is DFQATT and CDR2 is SNEGSKA (reference sequence). CDR3 nucleotide sequence: TGCAGTGCTAGTAACCCTAAAAGCTCCTACGAGCAGTACTTC. It codes for CSASNPKSSYEQYF.

This clonotype was detected ten times or more. The CDR3 DNA reads TGCAGCGTTGTCGTGCGGGGGAGGAACACTGAAGCTTTCTTT. Its protein product is CSVVVRGRNTEAFF. The chain combines TRBV29-1 with TRBJ1-1; a possible D gene is TRBD1 (5 bases). The CDR3 is 14 residues long. V gave up 4 bases and J gave up 1 base, with 13 bases separating them. Germline assignment: CDR1 SQVTM and CDR2 ANQGSEA. Complete variable domain (other parts from reference TRBV29-1 and TRBJ1-1): SAVISQKPSRDICQRGTSLTIQCQVDSQVTMMFWYRQQPGQSLTLIATANQGSEATYESGFVIDKFPISRPNLTFSTLTVSNMSPEDSSIYLCSVVVRGRNTEAFFGQGTRLTVV.

This clonotype was observed at least ten times. The chain combines TRBV5-6 with TRBJ1-1, with 7 bases matching TRBD1. The CDR3 extends over 16 amino acids. After removal of 0 bases from V and 5 bases from J, the junction contained 10 bases not matched to a gene. Looked up from germline, CDR1 is SGHDT and CDR2 is YYEEEE. CDR3 bases: TGTGCCAGCAGCTTGGCGGTGCGACAGGGAGGAACTGAAGCTTTCTTT. It codes for CASSLAVRQGGTEAFF. The full variable domain, with the rest looked up from reference TRBV5-6 and TRBJ1-1, is DAGVTQSPTHLIKTRGQQVTLRCSPKSGHDTVSWYQQALGQGPQFIFQYYEEEERQRGNFPDRFSGHQFPNYSSELNVNALLLGDSALYLCASSLAVRQGGTEAFFGQGTRLTVV.

This clonotype has a count of ten or more. This rearrangement joins TRBV6-2 or TRBV6-3 to TRBJ2-3, with D perhaps TRBD1 or TRBD2 (6 bases each). Trimming pared 6 bases from V and 2 bases from J, leaving 15 bases between. The germline gives CDR1 MNHEY, CDR2 SVGEGT. There are 15 residues in the CDR3. The CDR3 DNA reads as TGTGCCAGCAGCCCTCGGGGGCTCCCCACAGATACGCAGTATTTT. Encoded protein: CASSPRGLPTDTQYF.

The chain couples TRBV6-2 or TRBV6-3 to TRBJ2-3, with 8 bases fitting TRBD1. The junction had 5 bases not matched to a gene; V was cut back by 5 bases and J by 7 bases. The CDR3 has 13 amino acids. From germline, CDR1 is MNHEY and CDR2 SVGEGT. Written as DNA, the CDR3 is TGTGCCAGCAGTCGTACAGGGGGAAATACGCAGTATTTT. Its protein is CASSRTGGNTQYF.

This clonotype has ten or more counts. The chain has TRBV4-3 and TRBJ1-6; D gene uncertain. The CDR3 covers 15 residues. V shed 1 base and J shed 12 bases, with 16 bases lying between them. Looked up from germline, CDR1 is LGHNA and CDR2 is YSLEER. CDR3 amino acids: CASSQGREVVGPLHF. In DNA, the CDR3 is TGCGCCAGCAGCCAAGGGAGAGAGGTAGTAGGACCCCTCCACTTT.

The table lists this clonotype with many counts. This chain links TRBV12-3 or TRBV12-4 with TRBJ1-2; tentatively, D is TRBD1 (6 bases). Trimming shortened V by 4 bases and J by 8 bases, and 11 bases separated the two germline ends. CDR3 length equals 12 residues. The CDR3 DNA follows: TGTGCCAGCAGTTCCGGACAGCGAGGCTACACCTTC. This sequence encodes CASSSGQRGYTF.